The source of this T cell receptor beta chain is a study of blood T cell repertoires in COVID-19. Looking at the study overall: Spain, Italy and the United States supplied samples that represented acute and convalescent COVID-19.

Per the study methods: Amplification of reference gene primers was used by the study to estimate nucleated cell counts. Sequencing was performed with immunoSEQ multiplex PCR; in TCRdb, only in-frame clones are kept and a portion is missing. V and J calls and clone size are copied from that table; D and trimming were computed from the DNA. The sample comprises approximately 210,000 clones, roughly 87% of which are singletons, and roughly 2% rests with the top ten. This clone was found a few times. The TCR was taken from a man between 35 and 55 years old with active or convalescent COVID-19. Sequenced sample: peripheral blood.

The CDR3 DNA reads TGTGCCAGCAGTATAATCGTCCCGAATGAGCAGTTCTTC. Residues: CASSIIVPNEQFF. The rearrangement links TRBV28 to TRBJ2-1; D is unclear. Germline values: CDR1 MDHEN, CDR2 SYDVKM. Trimming removed 5 bases at V and 7 bases at J, with 12 bases between. CDR3 length: 13 residues.